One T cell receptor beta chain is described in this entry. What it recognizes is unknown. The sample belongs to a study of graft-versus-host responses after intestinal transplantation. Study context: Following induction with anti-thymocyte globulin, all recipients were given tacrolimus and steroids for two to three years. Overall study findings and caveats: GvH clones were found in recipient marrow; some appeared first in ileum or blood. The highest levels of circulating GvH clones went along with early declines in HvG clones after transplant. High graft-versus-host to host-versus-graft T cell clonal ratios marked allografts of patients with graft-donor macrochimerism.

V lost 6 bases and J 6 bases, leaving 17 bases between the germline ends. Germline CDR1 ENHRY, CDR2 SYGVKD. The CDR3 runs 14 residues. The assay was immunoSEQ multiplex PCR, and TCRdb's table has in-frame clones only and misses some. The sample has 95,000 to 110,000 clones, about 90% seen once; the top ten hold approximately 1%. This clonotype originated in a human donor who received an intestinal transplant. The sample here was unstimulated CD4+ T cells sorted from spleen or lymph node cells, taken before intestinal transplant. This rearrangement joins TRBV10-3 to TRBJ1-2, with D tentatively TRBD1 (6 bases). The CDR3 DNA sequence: TGTGCCATCAGCATCGGGGGGGCGAGCGATGGCTACACCTTC. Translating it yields CAISIGGASDGYTF.